These T cell receptor beta chains were read from a single sample in a study of CD8 T cells in Susac syndrome. TCRdb independently ran MiXCR on the immunoSEQ multiplex PCR reads; one entry per CDR3 protein. This table has 400,000 or so distinct CDR3 sequences, 85% appearing once. Sample: CD8+ T cells from PBMCs. These receptors were obtained from a human donor with multiple sclerosis. CDR3s include the opening cysteine and the closing phenylalanine or tryptophan. The order of the fields is clone size, V gene, D gene, J gene, CDR3 protein, CDR3 DNA. The D gene is left open where the match is weak. For some rows the clone size is stated as once, few or many, or as a class when expanded; others skip it.

.	TRBV7-3	TRBD2	TRBJ2-7	CASSLGQLPGGPNSYEQYF	TGTGCCAGCAGCTTAGGACAATTACCGGGAGGGCCGAACTCCTACGAGCAGTACTTC
.	TRBV10-3	.	TRBJ2-1	CAISESKQIYNEQFF	TGTGCCATCAGTGAGTCGAAACAGATATACAATGAGCAGTTCTTC
.	TRBV19	.	TRBJ1-1	CASSQRAWKNTEAFF	TGTGCCAGTAGTCAACGGGCATGGAAGAACACTGAAGCTTTCTTT
.	TRBV6-5	.	TRBJ1-1	CASSYGGGAGTEAFF	TGTGCCAGCAGTTACGGGGGGGGAGCGGGCACTGAAGCTTTCTTT
.	TRBV24-1	.	TRBJ1-1	CATSGISMGRRNTEAFF	TGTGCCACCAGTGGTATAAGTATGGGACGGCGGAACACTGAAGCTTTCTTT
once	TRBV7-4	TRBD1	TRBJ2-5	CASSQDRGLGETQYF	TGTGCCAGCAGCCAGGACAGGGGGCTTGGAGAGACCCAGTACTTC
.	TRBV3-1	TRBD2	TRBJ2-5	CASSQDLLAGAETQYF	TGTGCCAGCAGCCAAGATCTCCTAGCGGGGGCAGAGACCCAGTACTTC
.	TRBV6-1	.	TRBJ1-5	CASSEVRQPQHF	TGTGCCAGCAGTGAAGTGCGTCAGCCCCAGCATTTT
.	TRBV5-6	.	TRBJ2-5	CASSLRSWGDPLLGTQYF	TGTGCCAGCAGCTTGAGATCTTGGGGGGACCCCTTACTAGGGACCCAGTACTTC
.	TRBV29-1	.	TRBJ1-1	CSVEDSYPGGTEAFF	TGCAGCGTTGAAGATAGTTACCCGGGGGGCACTGAAGCTTTCTTT
.	TRBV4-1	TRBD1	TRBJ2-7	CASSQDRGTGEKTSEQYF	TGCGCCAGCAGCCAAGACCGAGGGACAGGGGAAAAGACGAGCGAGCAGTACTTC
once	TRBV5-1	.	TRBJ1-4	CASKGGAEEKLFF	TGCGCCAGCAAGGGGGGCGCAGAGGAAAAACTGTTTTTT
.	TRBV9	.	TRBJ1-1	CASSDGTVLPNTEAFF	TGTGCCAGCAGCGACGGGACGGTCTTACCGAACACTGAAGCTTTCTTT
.	TRBV4-1	TRBD1	TRBJ1-1	CASSHPTGGVTEAFF	TGCGCCAGCAGCCACCCGACAGGGGGCGTCACTGAAGCTTTCTTT
.	TRBV14	.	TRBJ2-7	CASSQGDLPNEQYF	TGTGCCAGCAGCCAAGGAGACCTTCCCAACGAGCAGTACTTC
.	TRBV4-1	.	TRBJ2-5	CASSQSRSETQYF	TGCGCCAGCAGCCAAAGCCGCTCCGAGACCCAGTACTTC
.	TRBV30	.	TRBJ2-1	CAWSPGTYNEQFF	TGTGCCTGGAGTCCCGGGACCTACAATGAGCAGTTCTTC
.	TRBV7-9	.	TRBJ1-2	CASSANGYTF	TGTGCCAGCAGCGCCAATGGCTACACCTTC
.	TRBV4-1	.	TRBJ2-2	CASSQETGTEVSGELFF	TGCGCCAGCAGCCAGGAAACCGGGACGGAGGTATCCGGGGAGCTGTTTTTT
.	TRBV27	.	TRBJ1-2	CASRSGLNYGYTF	TGTGCCAGCAGGTCAGGCCTTAACTATGGCTACACCTTC
few	TRBV9	.	TRBJ1-1	CASSVGTNTEAFF	TGTGCCAGCAGCGTAGGCACGAACACTGAAGCTTTCTTT
.	TRBV5-5	.	TRBJ2-4	CASSLGGLVAKNIQYF	TGTGCCAGCAGCTTGGGCGGTTTAGTAGCCAAAAACATTCAGTACTTC
.	TRBV6-5	.	TRBJ1-3	CASSYEGNTIYF	TGTGCCAGCAGTTACGAGGGAAACACCATATATTTT
.	TRBV28	.	TRBJ1-5	CASSKSREGNQPQHF	TGTGCCAGCAGTAAATCGAGGGAGGGCAATCAGCCCCAGCATTTT
few	TRBV27	TRBD2	TRBJ2-7	CASSSGLAGSYEQYF	TGTGCCAGCAGTTCCGGACTAGCAGGATCCTACGAGCAGTACTTC
few	TRBV6-1	TRBD2	TRBJ2-7	CASSELSGSSYEQYF	TGTGCCAGCAGTGAATTAAGCGGGAGCTCCTACGAGCAGTACTTC
.	TRBV28	.	TRBJ1-2	CASSLTGNTGGYTF	TGTGCCAGCAGCCTGACAGGTAATACAGGAGGCTACACCTTC
.	TRBV12-3/TRBV12-4	.	TRBJ2-1	CASSWGDGYNEQFF	TGTGCCAGCAGTTGGGGGGACGGTTACAATGAGCAGTTCTTC
.	TRBV11-2	.	TRBJ2-7	CASKIEETGFYEQYF	TGTGCCAGCAAAATCGAGGAAACAGGTTTCTACGAGCAGTACTTC
.	TRBV10-3	TRBD1	TRBJ2-7	CAISGGQGSTSYEQYF	TGTGCCATCAGTGGGGGACAGGGTAGTACCTCCTACGAGCAGTACTTC
.	TRBV12-5	.	TRBJ2-7	CASGASGGSYEQYF	TGTGCTAGTGGTGCTTCAGGTGGGTCCTACGAGCAGTACTTC
few	TRBV6-5	TRBD2	TRBJ2-7	CASSYSSLAAYEQYF	TGTGCCAGCAGTTACTCGAGTCTAGCGGCCTACGAGCAGTACTTC
.	TRBV4-1	.	TRBJ2-2	CASSHPSGPTGELFF	TGCGCCAGCAGCCATCCTTCAGGGCCCACCGGGGAGCTGTTTTTT
.	TRBV25-1	.	TRBJ1-1	CASSEGRLGTEAFF	TGTGCCAGCAGTGAAGGGAGGCTGGGCACTGAAGCTTTCTTT
.	TRBV27	.	TRBJ1-2	CASSHPPGLGGYTF	TGTGCCAGCAGTCACCCTCCAGGGTTGGGTGGCTACACCTTC
few	TRBV5-6	TRBD1	TRBJ2-1	CASSSGQGGNEQFF	TGTGCCAGCAGCTCCGGACAGGGTGGCAATGAGCAGTTCTTC
.	TRBV4-1	.	TRBJ2-3	CASSPPPYGYTDTQYF	TGCGCCAGCAGCCCTCCGCCCTACGGATACACAGATACGCAGTATTTT
few	TRBV6-6	.	TRBJ1-2	CASSYGVVGGYTF	TGTGCCAGCAGTTACGGGGTTGTGGGCGGCTACACCTTC
.	TRBV13	TRBD2	TRBJ2-1	CASSFRSGINNEQFF	TGTGCCAGCAGCTTCCGGAGCGGGATAAACAATGAGCAGTTCTTC
.	TRBV5-4	TRBD1	TRBJ2-1	CASSSYDRDFYNEQFF	TGTGCCAGCAGCTCTTATGACAGGGATTTCTACAATGAGCAGTTCTTC
few	TRBV7-2	.	TRBJ1-2	CAAGQGGYGYTF	TGTGCCGCTGGACAAGGGGGCTATGGCTACACCTTC
.	TRBV10-2	.	TRBJ2-7	CASTIDGYEQYF	TGCGCCAGCACGATCGACGGATACGAGCAGTACTTC
.	TRBV6-1	TRBD2	TRBJ2-1	CASSLFSSGANEQFF	TGTGCCAGCTCTCTTTTTTCTAGCGGGGCCAATGAGCAGTTCTTC
.	TRBV3-1	.	TRBJ2-3	CATTNTDTQYF	TGTGCCACCACCAACACAGATACGCAGTATTTT
.	TRBV5-6	.	TRBJ1-5	CASSLWPTTQPQHF	TGTGCCAGCAGCTTGTGGCCGACGACTCAGCCCCAGCATTTT